The 19 T cell receptor beta chains presented below share a single source sample, sequenced in a study of blood T cells in healthy people across ages. Using a J-beta primer mix together with a sample-barcoded 5' primer, a second PCR was run for about 6 to 12 cycles. In TCRdb, the 5' RACE reads were re-called with MiXCR into one record per CDR3 protein. Of 1.5 million to 2 million distinct CDR3 sequences listed, 25% to 30% are singletons. Sequencing used blood. The receptors derive from a woman aged 25 to 39 in good health.

Only a few counts were recorded for this clonotype. The V call is TRBV2, the J call TRBJ2-5; 7 nucleotides line up with TRBD1. This CDR3 has 17 amino acids. Germline CDR1 is SNHLY and CDR2 is FYNNEI. Losses at the gene ends were 7 bases for V and 4 bases for J; bases not matched to a gene: 18. The CDR3 spells CASTPTTGKHGRETQYF. The CDR3 DNA is TGTGCCAGCACTCCCACGACAGGGAAGCATGGACGAGAGACCCAGTACTTC. Full variable domain (missing parts from reference TRBV2 and TRBJ2-5): EPEVTQTPSHQVTQMGQEVILRCVPISNHLYFYWYRQILGQKVEFLVSFYNNEISEKSEIFDDQFSVERPDGSNFTLKIRSTKLEDSAMYFCASTPTTGKHGRETQYFGPGTRLLVL.

This chain joins TRBV27 and TRBJ1-1; D is undetermined. CDR1 and CDR2 from the germline V gene are MNHEY and SMNVEV (reference sequence). With 5 bases removed from V and 3 bases from J, the gap between germline ends came to 10 bases. This CDR3 spans 13 amino acids. The CDR3 is CASSTIMYTEAFF. The CDR3 bases are TGTGCCAGCAGTACGATTATGTACACTGAAGCTTTCTTT.

In this sample, this clonotype turned up a few times. V and J are TRBV7-9 and TRBJ2-1; 9 nucleotides match TRBD1. Germline V lookup: CDR1 SEHNR, CDR2 FQNEAQ (reference sequence). This CDR3 comprises 14 residues. Trimming removed 6 bases from V and 8 bases from J; junction bases left unmatched: 8. The CDR3 region has the DNA TGTGCCAGCAGTAATTCTTACAGGGGGCATGAGCAGTTCTTC. Amino acids: CASSNSYRGHEQFF.

To note about this clonotype: A much larger clone sits a single nucleotide away, making a read error possible. The chain carries TRBV4-3 and TRBJ1-2; no reliable D call. The CDR3 extends over 13 amino acids. The germline V gene encodes CDR1 LGHNA and CDR2 YSLEER. The CDR3 here is CANSRGRRDGYTF. The CDR3 DNA is TGCGCCAACAGCCGTGGGAGGAGGGATGGCTACACCTTC.

V is TRBV3-1 and J is TRBJ2-7, with D perhaps TRBD1 or TRBD2 (5 bases each). The CDR3 extends over 14 amino acids. Per the germline V gene, CDR1 is LGHDT and CDR2 is YNNKEL (reference sequence). Trimming shortened V by 4 bases and J by 7 bases, and 17 bases separated the two germline ends. The CDR3 DNA follows: TGTGCCAGCAGCCGGGGGACCAGCTCTCGTGAGCAGTACTTC. Amino acid sequence: CASSRGTSSREQYF.

In the case of this clonotype: This may be a read error, as it is one base from a much larger clone. The rearrangement links TRBV12-3 or TRBV12-4 to TRBJ2-7, with 12 bases lining up with TRBD2. Trimming took 5 bases from V and 7 from J; bases not matched to a gene: 9. This CDR3 has 15 residues. As DNA, the CDR3 is TGTGCCAGCAGTCCCCGGACTAGCGGGGCGAATGAGCAGTACTTC. It translates to CASSPRTSGANEQYF.

This clonotype was observed at least ten times. This chain uses TRBV12-3 or TRBV12-4 with TRBJ2-1, with D unresolved. Trimming shortened V by 7 bases and J by 5 bases, and 12 bases separated the two germline ends. The CDR3 consists of 13 residues. CDR3 amino acids: CASTWSRNNEQFF. CDR3 coding DNA: TGTGCCAGCACCTGGAGCAGAAACAATGAGCAGTTCTTC.

This chain uses TRBV9 with TRBJ2-4; 9 bases are shared with TRBD1. Germline V gene data show CDR1 as SGDLS and CDR2 as YYNGEE. V dropped 3 bases and J dropped 13; count of bases not matched to a gene: 14. The CDR3 covers 15 residues. CDR3 sequence (DNA): TGTGCCAGCAGCGACCCGACAGGGGGGGGGAATGAGCAGTACTTC. It is translated as CASSDPTGGGNEQYF.

Ten or more counts support this clonotype. This chain uses TRBV12-3 or TRBV12-4 with TRBJ1-1; TRBD1 might be the D (5 bases). The V gene lost 5 bases and the J gene lost 0 bases, with 7 bases spanning the gap. The CDR3 covers 13 residues. CDR3 bases: TGTGCCAGCAGTGGACACATGAACACTGAAGCTTTCTTT. Amino acids: CASSGHMNTEAFF.

This clonotype was recorded a few times. This chain connects TRBV29-1 to TRBJ1-1, with 8 nucleotides matching TRBD1. Looked up from germline, CDR1 is SQVTM and CDR2 is ANQGSEA. There are 13 residues in the CDR3. The J segment lost 9 bases and the V segment lost 5 bases, leaving 11 bases of the junction unmatched. Here the CDR3 reads CSVRGQGGGKAFF. For the CDR3, the DNA is TGCAGCGTTCGAGGACAGGGAGGTGGTAAAGCTTTCTTT.

With respect to this clonotype: An end of the junction differs from the germline gene, which may be a read error. This chain links TRBV25-1 with TRBJ2-7; unclear D gene. The CDR3 extends over 13 amino acids. Germline values: CDR1 MGHDK, CDR2 SYGVNS. The CDR3 protein is CANSADGLSEQYF. Written as DNA, the CDR3 is TGTGCCAACAGTGCGGACGGTCTGTCCGAGCAGTACTTC.

The rearrangement links TRBV7-9 to TRBJ1-1; 9 bases fit TRBD1. CDR3 length: 15 amino acids. The germline V gene has CDR1 SEHNR and CDR2 FQNEAQ (reference sequence). The V and J ends lost 1 base and 4 bases, in that order; junction bases with no gene match: 4. The CDR3: CASSLGGTGSTEAFF. The CDR3 region has the DNA TGTGCCAGCAGCTTAGGGGGGACAGGGAGCACTGAAGCTTTCTTT. The whole variable domain, remainder taken from reference TRBV7-9 and TRBJ1-1, is DTGVSQNPRHKITKRGQNVTFRCDPISEHNRLYWYRQTLGQGPEFLTYFQNEAQLEKSRLLSDRFSAERPKGSFSTLEIQRTEQGDSAMYLCASSLGGTGSTEAFFGQGTRLTVV.

The chain has TRBV4-3 and TRBJ1-3; D is undetermined. Trimming shortened V by 2 bases and J by 0 bases, and 8 bases separated the two germline ends. Germline V CDR1 and CDR2: LGHNA, YSLEER. CDR3 length equals 15 residues. The CDR3 loop is CASSQYRLSGNTIYF. CDR3 nucleotides: TGCGCCAGCAGCCAATATAGACTCTCTGGAAACACCATATATTTT.

This rearrangement joins TRBV6-2 or TRBV6-3 to TRBJ2-4; no firm D call. Per germline, CDR1 MNHEY and CDR2 SVGEGT. V lost 2 bases, J lost 2 bases, and 7 bases lay in between. The length of the CDR3 is 14 residues. DNA for the CDR3: TGTGCCAGCAGTTACGTTGGGACCAAAAACATTCAGTACTTC. Protein sequence: CASSYVGTKNIQYF.

The chain couples TRBV6-5 to TRBJ2-5, with a tentative D call TRBD2 (5 bases). This CDR3 spans 16 amino acids. Germline CDR1 and CDR2: MNHEY and SVGAGI. Trimming shortened V by 4 bases and J by 1 base, and 16 bases separated the two germline ends. The CDR3 DNA follows: TGTGCCAGCAGTTCGTCGTATCGGGGAGTCCAAGAGACCCAGTACTTC. Its protein is CASSSSYRGVQETQYF.

The V gene is TRBV20-1, the J gene TRBJ2-1, with TRBD2 matching over 9 bases. V shed 6 bases and J 0 bases; nucleotides not matched to a gene: 6. Per germline, CDR1 DFQATT and CDR2 SNEGSKA (reference sequence). The CDR3 consists of 15 residues. Here the CDR3 DNA reads TGCAGTGCCCTGACTAGCGGCATCTCCTACAATGAGCAGTTCTTC. This translates into CSALTSGISYNEQFF.

A note on this clonotype: A much larger clone differs from this one at a single base, so this may be a read error. The chain recombines TRBV28 with TRBJ2-3; no definite D call. The CDR3 covers 12 residues. Germline-derived CDR1 and CDR2 are MDHEN and SYDVKM. V was cut by 6 bases and J by 4 bases, with 8 bases left in between. The CDR3 nucleotides read TGTGCCAGCAGGACACCGGCAGATACGCAGTATTTT. This gives the protein CASRTPADTQYF.

The chain employs TRBV12-3 or TRBV12-4 and TRBJ1-1; tentatively, D is TRBD1 (6 bases). Trimming pared 6 bases from V and 4 bases from J, leaving 24 bases between. This CDR3 spans 17 amino acids. The DNA of the CDR3 is TGTGCCAGCAGAAGACAGGAAACAAGAGAGAGGGGCACTGAAGCTTTCTTT. This gives the protein CASRRQETRERGTEAFF.

This chain uses TRBV5-5 with TRBJ1-2; D not resolved. Germline V CDR1 and CDR2: SGHKS, YYEKEE (reference sequence). The V and J ends lost 4 bases and 5 bases respectively, with 9 bases between them. The CDR3 has 12 amino acids. For the CDR3, the DNA is TGTGCCAGCAGCGCCGTCCCGTATGGCTACACCTTC. Its translation: CASSAVPYGYTF.